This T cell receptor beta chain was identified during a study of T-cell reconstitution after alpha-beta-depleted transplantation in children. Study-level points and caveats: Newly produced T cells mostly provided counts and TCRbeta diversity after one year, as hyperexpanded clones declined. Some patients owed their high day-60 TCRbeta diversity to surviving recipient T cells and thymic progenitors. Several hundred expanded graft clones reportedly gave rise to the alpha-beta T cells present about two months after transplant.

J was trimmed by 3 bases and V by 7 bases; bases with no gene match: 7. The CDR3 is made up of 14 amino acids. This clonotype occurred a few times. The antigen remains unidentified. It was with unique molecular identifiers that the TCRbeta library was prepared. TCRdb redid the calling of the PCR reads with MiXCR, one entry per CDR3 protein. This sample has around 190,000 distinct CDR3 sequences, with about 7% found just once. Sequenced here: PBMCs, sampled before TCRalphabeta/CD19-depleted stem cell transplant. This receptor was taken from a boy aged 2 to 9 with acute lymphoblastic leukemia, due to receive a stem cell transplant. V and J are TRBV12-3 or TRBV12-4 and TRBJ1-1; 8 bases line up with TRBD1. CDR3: CASTPQGAHTEAFF. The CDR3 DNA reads TGTGCCAGCACCCCCCAGGGGGCTCACACTGAAGCTTTCTTT.